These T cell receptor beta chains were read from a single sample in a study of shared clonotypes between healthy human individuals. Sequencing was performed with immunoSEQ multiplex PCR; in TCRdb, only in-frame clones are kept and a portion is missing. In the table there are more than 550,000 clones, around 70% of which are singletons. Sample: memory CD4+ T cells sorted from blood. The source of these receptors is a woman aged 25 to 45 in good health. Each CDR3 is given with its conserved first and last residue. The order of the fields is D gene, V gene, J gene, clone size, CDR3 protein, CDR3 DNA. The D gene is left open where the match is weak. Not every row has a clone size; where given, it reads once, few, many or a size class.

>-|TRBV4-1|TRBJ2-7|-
CASSHPGTTSQPPYEQYF
TGCGCCAGCAGCCACCCCGGGACCACTTCCCAGCCCCCCTACGAGCAGTACTTC
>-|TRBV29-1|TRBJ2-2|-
CSVEDLYATGELFF
TGCAGCGTTGAAGATTTATACGCGACCGGGGAGCTGTTTTTT
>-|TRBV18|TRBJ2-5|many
CASSSKETQYF
TGTGCCAGCTCGTCTAAAGAGACCCAGTACTTC
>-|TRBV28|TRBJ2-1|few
CASRQMDLNNEQFF
TGTGCCAGCAGGCAGATGGATCTTAACAATGAGCAGTTCTTC
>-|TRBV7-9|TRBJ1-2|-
CASSLVRGGYTF
TGTGCCAGCAGCTTAGTAAGGGGTGGCTACACCTTC
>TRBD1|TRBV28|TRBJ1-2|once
CASTVDRGRGGYTF
TGTGCCAGCACCGTGGACAGGGGACGAGGTGGCTACACCTTC
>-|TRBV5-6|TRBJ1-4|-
CASSLVGGPNEKLFF
TGTGCCAGCAGCTTGGTTGGGGGGCCCAATGAAAAACTGTTTTTT
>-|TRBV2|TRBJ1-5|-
CASGKLMNQPQHF
TGTGCCAGCGGCAAACTCATGAATCAGCCCCAGCATTTT
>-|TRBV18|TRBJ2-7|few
CASSSTRSYEQYF
TGTGCCAGCTCATCGACTAGAAGCTACGAGCAGTACTTC
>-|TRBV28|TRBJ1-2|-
CASSLTDPRMSYTF
TGTGCCAGCAGCCTAACCGACCCACGTATGAGCTACACCTTC
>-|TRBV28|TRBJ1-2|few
CASSPTMGYGYTF
TGTGCCAGCAGCCCGACTATGGGCTATGGCTACACCTTC
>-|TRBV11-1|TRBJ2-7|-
CASSLVAGFSYEQYF
TGTGCCAGCAGCTTAGTTGCGGGGTTCTCCTACGAGCAGTACTTC
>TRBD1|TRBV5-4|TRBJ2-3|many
CASSSQGEDTQYF
TGTGCCAGCAGCTCACAGGGGGAAGATACGCAGTATTTT
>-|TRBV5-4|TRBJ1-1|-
CASSLGGGMNTEAFF
TGTGCCAGCAGCTTGGGCGGGGGCATGAACACTGAAGCTTTCTTT
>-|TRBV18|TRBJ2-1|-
CASSPPTGPDNEQFF
TGTGCCAGCTCACCACCGACGGGGCCGGACAATGAGCAGTTCTTC
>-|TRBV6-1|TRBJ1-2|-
CASDREGKIYGYTF
TGTGCCAGCGATCGCGAGGGAAAAATCTATGGCTACACCTTC
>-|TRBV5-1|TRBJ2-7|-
CASSLARTGYEQYF
TGCGCCAGCAGCTTGGCCAGAACAGGGTACGAGCAGTACTTC
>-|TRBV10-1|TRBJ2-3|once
CASSAGADTQYF
TGCGCCAGCAGCGCAGGGGCGGATACGCAGTATTTT
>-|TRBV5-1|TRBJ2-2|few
CASSPGTDTGELFF
TGCGCCAGCAGCCCGGGGACTGACACCGGGGAGCTGTTTTTT
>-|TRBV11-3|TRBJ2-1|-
CASSSSTNEQFF
TGTGCCAGCAGCTCCTCCACCAATGAGCAGTTCTTC
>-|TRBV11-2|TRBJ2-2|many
CASSRTVATGELFF
TGTGCCAGCAGCCGGACAGTCGCCACCGGGGAGCTGTTTTTT
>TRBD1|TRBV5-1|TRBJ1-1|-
CASSSTGEGNTEAFF
TGCGCCAGCAGCTCGACAGGGGAGGGGAACACTGAAGCTTTCTTT
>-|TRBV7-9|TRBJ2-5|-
CASSLNPQETQYF
TGTGCCAGCAGCTTAAATCCCCAAGAGACCCAGTACTTC
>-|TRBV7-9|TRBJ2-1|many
CASSRLSSYNEQFF
TGTGCCAGCAGCCGACTCAGCTCCTACAATGAGCAGTTCTTC
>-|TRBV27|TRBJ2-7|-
CASSLRQVSHEQYF
TGTGCCAGCAGTTTACGGCAGGTGAGCCACGAGCAGTACTTC
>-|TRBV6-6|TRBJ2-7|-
CASSHGQIEQYF
TGTGCCAGCAGTCACGGACAGATCGAGCAGTACTTC
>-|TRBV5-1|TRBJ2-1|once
CASSLGDLPGSEQFF
TGCGCCAGCAGCTTGGGGGACCTCCCCGGGAGTGAGCAGTTCTTC
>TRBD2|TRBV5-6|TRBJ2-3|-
CASSLLGRAGTDTQYF
TGTGCCAGCAGCTTGTTAGGGAGGGCTGGCACAGATACGCAGTATTTT
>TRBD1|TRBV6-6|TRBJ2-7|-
CASSSGQGTYEQYF
TGTGCCAGCAGTTCTGGACAGGGCACCTACGAGCAGTACTTC
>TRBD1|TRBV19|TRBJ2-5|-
CASSFRDRPYF
TGTGCCAGTAGTTTCCGGGACAGGCCTTACTTC
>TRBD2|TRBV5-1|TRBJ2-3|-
CASSLAGGADTQYF
TGCGCCAGCAGCCTAGCGGGGGGTGCGGATACGCAGTATTTT
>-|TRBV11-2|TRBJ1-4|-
CASSSLGGPNEKLFF
TGTGCCAGCAGCTCCCTGGGGGGCCCGAATGAAAAACTGTTTTTT
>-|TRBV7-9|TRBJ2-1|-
CASSPYNEQFF
TGTGCCAGCAGCCCTTACAATGAGCAGTTCTTC
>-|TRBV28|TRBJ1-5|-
CASSRQNPNQPQHF
TGTGCCAGCAGTCGACAGAATCCGAATCAGCCCCAGCATTTT
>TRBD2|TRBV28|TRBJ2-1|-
CASSKAGGNHNEQFF
TGTGCCAGCAGTAAAGCGGGAGGAAACCACAATGAGCAGTTCTTC